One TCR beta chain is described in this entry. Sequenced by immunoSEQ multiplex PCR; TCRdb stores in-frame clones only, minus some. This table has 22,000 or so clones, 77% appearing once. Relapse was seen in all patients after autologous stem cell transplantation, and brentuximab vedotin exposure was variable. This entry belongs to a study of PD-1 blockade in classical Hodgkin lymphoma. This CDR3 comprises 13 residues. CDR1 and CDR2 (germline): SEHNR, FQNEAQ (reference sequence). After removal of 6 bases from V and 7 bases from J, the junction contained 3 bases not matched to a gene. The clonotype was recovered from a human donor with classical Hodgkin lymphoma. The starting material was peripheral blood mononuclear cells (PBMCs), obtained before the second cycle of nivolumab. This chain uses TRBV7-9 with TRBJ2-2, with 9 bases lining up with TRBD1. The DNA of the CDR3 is TGTGCCAGCAGGGGACAGGGCCACGGGGAGCTGTTTTTT. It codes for CASRGQGHGELFF.